These 10 T cell receptor beta chains were all obtained from the same sample, sequenced in a study of shared clonotypes between healthy human individuals (dated by TCRdb to 2020 to 2021). CD8 naive samples were obtained by positive selection for CCR7 among CD45RO-negative cells, yielding a CD45RA+CCR7+ population from which TemRA cells were excluded. Preparation of the library involved the immunoSEQ multiplex PCR assay. The table was pulled from immuneACCESS by TCRdb, which kept in-frame rearrangements only. Such tables lose some clones; where checked, under half of the loss comes from unresolved V genes, and the rest has no known cause. Here the sample has millions of clones; roughly 91% occur a single time. Clones ranked in the top ten supply more than 1.5% of the sample. Source material: naive CD8+ T cells from PBMCs. Per the publication, the cell subset or site label means: CD45RA+CCR7+. The receptors shown here come from a man aged 18 to 30 in good health. Some clones in this sample may be carry-over from other donors' samples.

The chain combines TRBV27 with TRBJ2-2; no firm D call. This CDR3 is 14 amino acids long. V lost 1 base to trimming and J lost 6 bases, with 9 bases between them. Germline CDR1 reads MNHEY; CDR2 reads SMNVEV (reference sequence). The CDR3 region is CASSLLPLPGELFF. CDR3 DNA sequence: TGTGCCAGCAGTTTATTGCCGTTACCCGGGGAGCTGTTTTTT.

This chain joins TRBV7-9 and TRBJ2-7; 13 bases agree with TRBD2. Per the germline V gene, CDR1 is SEHNR and CDR2 is FQNEAQ (reference sequence). V gave up 5 bases and J gave up 6 bases; unmatched junction bases: 4. This CDR3 region has 14 residues. The CDR3 loop is CASSGLAGVFEQYF. The CDR3 DNA reads as TGTGCCAGCAGCGGACTAGCGGGAGTGTTCGAGCAGTACTTC.

V is TRBV6-1 and J is TRBJ2-2; tentatively, D is TRBD2 (6 bases). From germline, CDR1 is MNHNS and CDR2 SASEGT. With 2 bases removed from V and 2 bases from J, the gap between germline ends came to 15 bases. CDR3 size: 17 residues. The chain's CDR3 is CASSEYLGGENTGELFF. The CDR3 nucleotides read TGTGCCAGCAGTGAATATTTAGGAGGGGAAAACACCGGGGAGCTGTTTTTT.

The table lists this clone with a few counts. In the same sample, other DNA sequences code for this CDR3. The rearrangement links TRBV19 to TRBJ2-1; 11 bases match TRBD2. The trim removed 1 base at V and 7 bases at J, leaving 3 bases unmatched. The CDR3 loop spans 15 amino acids. CDR1 is LNHDA, CDR2 SQIVND, per germline (reference sequence). The CDR3 bases are TGTGCCAGTAGTATAGGGTTAGCGGGAGGGAATGAGCAGTTCTTC. Translated, it gives CASSIGLAGGNEQFF. The variable domain in full, completed from reference TRBV19 and TRBJ2-1, reads DGGITQSPKYLFRKEGQNVTLSCEQNLNHDAMYWYRQDPGQGLRLIYYSQIVNDFQKGDIAEGYSVSREKKESFPLTVTSAQKNPTAFYLCASSIGLAGGNEQFFGPGTRLTVL.

The chain links TRBV29-1 to TRBJ2-5; 7 bases match TRBD1. The J call may be in error: the DNA end matches TRBJ2-7 better. CDR3 size: 14 residues. Germline CDR1 and CDR2: SQVTM and ANQGSEA. The CDR3, as DNA: TGCAGCGTTATATCAGGGGGAAGCTCCTACGAGCAGTACTTC. Protein: CSVISGGSSYEQYF.

The genes are TRBV6-5 and TRBJ1-4; perhaps TRBD1 as D (5 bases). CDR1 and CDR2 (germline): MNHEY, SVGAGI. V lost 5 bases, J lost 11 bases, and 21 bases lay in between. This CDR3 is built from 15 residues. Written as DNA, the CDR3 is TGTGCCAGCAGTCCCCTTCCGGCAGGGCGGGAGAAACTGTTTTTT. Protein sequence: CASSPLPAGREKLFF.

As regards this clone: Different DNA sequences within this sample yield the same CDR3. V is TRBV27 and J is TRBJ1-5, with D maybe TRBD1 (5 bases). This CDR3 is built from 16 residues. Germline lookup yields CDR1 MNHEY and CDR2 SMNVEV (reference sequence). The germline V and J ends were trimmed by 5 bases and 1 base, with 15 bases remaining between them. The chain's CDR3 is CASSPSGGESNQPQHF. The CDR3, as DNA: TGTGCCAGCAGTCCGTCGGGGGGGGAGAGCAATCAGCCCCAGCATTTT.

CDR3: CASSPEQGTGNTIYF. The DNA of the CDR3 is TGTGCCAGCAGCCCAGAACAGGGGACTGGAAACACCATATATTTT. The chain employs TRBV7-2 and TRBJ1-3; TRBD1 aligns across 7 bases. Germline assignment: CDR1 SGHTA and CDR2 FQGNSA. The CDR3 has 15 amino acids. Losses at the gene ends were 5 bases for V and 2 bases for J; bases not matched to a gene: 6. Together with reference TRBV7-2 and TRBJ1-3, the CDR3 gives the full variable domain: GAGVSQSPSNKVTEKGKDVELRCDPISGHTALYWYRQSLGQGLEFLIYFQGNSAPDKSGLPSDRFSAERTGGSVSTLTIQRTQQEDSAVYLCASSPEQGTGNTIYFGEGSWLTVV.

V and J are TRBV7-2 and TRBJ2-3; the D gene is possibly TRBD1 (6 bases). The CDR3 sequence is 15 residues long. Looked up from germline, CDR1 is SGHTA and CDR2 is FQGNSA. V lost 6 bases to trimming and J lost 2 bases, with 15 bases between them. CDR3: CASRSRDTFTDTQYF. CDR3 nucleotides: TGTGCCAGCAGATCCCGGGACACTTTCACAGATACGCAGTATTTT.

The rearrangement uses TRBV7-3 and TRBJ2-1; tentatively, D is TRBD1 (6 bases). Germline loops: CDR1 SGHTA, CDR2 FQGTGA. Trimming pared 4 bases from V and 8 bases from J, leaving 12 bases between. The CDR3 consists of 13 residues. CDR3 residues: CASSSDSGDEQFF. The CDR3, as DNA: TGTGCCAGCAGCTCGGACAGTGGGGATGAGCAGTTCTTC.